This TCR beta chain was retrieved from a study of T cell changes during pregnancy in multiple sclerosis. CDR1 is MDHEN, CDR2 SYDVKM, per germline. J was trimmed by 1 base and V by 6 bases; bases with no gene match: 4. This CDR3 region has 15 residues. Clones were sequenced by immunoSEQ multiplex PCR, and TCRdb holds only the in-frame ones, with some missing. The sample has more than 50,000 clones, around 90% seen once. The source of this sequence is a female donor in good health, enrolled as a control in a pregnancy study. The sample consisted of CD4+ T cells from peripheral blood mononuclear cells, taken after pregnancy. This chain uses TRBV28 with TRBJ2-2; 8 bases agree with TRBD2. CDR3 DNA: TGTGCCAGCAGCCGTAGCGGGGAGAACACCGGGGAGCTGTTTTTT. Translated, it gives CASSRSGENTGELFF.